This T cell receptor (beta chain) was observed in a study of shared clonotypes between healthy human individuals. Sequencing used immunoSEQ multiplex PCR; TCRdb keeps in-frame clones, though not all of them. The data show 1.5 million to 1.9 million clones, approximately 98% seen once. The count of this clone is one. Other DNA sequences in the sample encode the same CDR3. The sequenced sample was naive CD4+ T cells sorted from blood. Subset here: CD45RA+ positively selected. The sequence was obtained from a young man in good health.

The CDR3 is CSASGQETQYF. CDR3 nucleotides: TGCAGTGCAAGCGGCCAAGAGACCCAGTACTTC. The chain combines TRBV20-1 with TRBJ2-5; D is possibly TRBD2 (5 bases). Trimming removed 6 bases at V and 1 base at J, with 6 bases between. Per the germline V gene, CDR1 is DFQATT and CDR2 is SNEGSKA (reference sequence). This CDR3 contains 11 residues.